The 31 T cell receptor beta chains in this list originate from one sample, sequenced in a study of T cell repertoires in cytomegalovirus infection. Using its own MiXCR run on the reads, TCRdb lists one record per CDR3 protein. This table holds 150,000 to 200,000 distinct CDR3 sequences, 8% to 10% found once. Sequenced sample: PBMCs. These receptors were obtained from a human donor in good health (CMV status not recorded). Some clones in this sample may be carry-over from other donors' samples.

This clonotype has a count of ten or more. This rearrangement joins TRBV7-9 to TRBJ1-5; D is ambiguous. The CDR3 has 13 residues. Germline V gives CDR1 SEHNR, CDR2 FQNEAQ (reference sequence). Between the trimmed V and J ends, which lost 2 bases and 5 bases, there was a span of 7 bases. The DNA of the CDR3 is TGTGCCAGCAGCTTAAGACGGGATCAGCCCCAGCATTTT. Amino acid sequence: CASSLRRDQPQHF.

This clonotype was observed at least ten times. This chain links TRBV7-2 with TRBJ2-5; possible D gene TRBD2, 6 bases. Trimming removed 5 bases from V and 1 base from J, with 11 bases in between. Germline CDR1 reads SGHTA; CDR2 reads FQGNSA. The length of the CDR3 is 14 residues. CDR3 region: CASSPGRPQETQYF. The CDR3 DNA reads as TGTGCCAGCAGCCCCGGGAGACCCCAAGAGACCCAGTACTTC.

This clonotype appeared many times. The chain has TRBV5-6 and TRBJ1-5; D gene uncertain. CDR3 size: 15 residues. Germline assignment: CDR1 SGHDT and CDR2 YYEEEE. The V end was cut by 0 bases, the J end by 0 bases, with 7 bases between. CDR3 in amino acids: CASSLASHSNQPQHF. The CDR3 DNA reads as TGTGCCAGCAGCTTGGCTTCGCATAGCAATCAGCCCCAGCATTTT.

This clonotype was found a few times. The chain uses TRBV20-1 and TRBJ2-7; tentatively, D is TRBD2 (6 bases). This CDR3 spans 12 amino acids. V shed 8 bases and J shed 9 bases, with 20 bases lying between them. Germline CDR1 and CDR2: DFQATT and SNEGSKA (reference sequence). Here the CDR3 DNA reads TGCAGTACTCCGGGACTGCCTTTCGGGCAGTACTTC. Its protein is CSTPGLPFGQYF.

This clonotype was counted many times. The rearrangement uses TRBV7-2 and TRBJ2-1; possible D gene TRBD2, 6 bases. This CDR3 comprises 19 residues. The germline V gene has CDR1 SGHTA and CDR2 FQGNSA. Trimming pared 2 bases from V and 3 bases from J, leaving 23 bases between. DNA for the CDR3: TGTGCCAGCAGCTTAAACCCTCTCCGTTCCGGGAGAGTCTACAATGAGCAGTTCTTC. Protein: CASSLNPLRSGRVYNEQFF.

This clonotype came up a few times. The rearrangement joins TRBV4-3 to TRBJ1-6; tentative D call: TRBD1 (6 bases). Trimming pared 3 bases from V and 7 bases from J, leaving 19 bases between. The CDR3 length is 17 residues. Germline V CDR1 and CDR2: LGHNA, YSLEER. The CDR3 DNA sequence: TGCGCCAGCAGCCAGTATCGGACAGTTGATGAAAATTCACCCCTCCACTTT. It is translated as CASSQYRTVDENSPLHF.

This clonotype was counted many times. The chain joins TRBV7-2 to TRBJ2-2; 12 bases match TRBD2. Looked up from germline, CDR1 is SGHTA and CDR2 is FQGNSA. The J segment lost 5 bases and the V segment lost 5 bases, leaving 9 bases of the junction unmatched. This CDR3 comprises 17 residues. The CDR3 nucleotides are TGTGCCAGCAGCCTTAGACTAGCGGGAGCTCAAACCGGGGAGCTGTTTTTT. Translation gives CASSLRLAGAQTGELFF.

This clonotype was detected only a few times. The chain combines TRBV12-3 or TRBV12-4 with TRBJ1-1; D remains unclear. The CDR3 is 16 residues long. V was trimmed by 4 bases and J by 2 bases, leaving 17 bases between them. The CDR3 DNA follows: TGTGCCAGCAGTTCACGCCCAGGACTGGTCAACACTGAAGCTTTCTTT. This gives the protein CASSSRPGLVNTEAFF.

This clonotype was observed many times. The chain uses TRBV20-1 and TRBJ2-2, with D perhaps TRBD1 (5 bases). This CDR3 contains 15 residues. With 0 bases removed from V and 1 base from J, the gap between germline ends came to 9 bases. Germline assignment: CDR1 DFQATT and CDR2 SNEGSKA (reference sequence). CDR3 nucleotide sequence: TGCAGTGCTAGAGATTTTACAGGGAACACCGGGGAGCTGTTTTTT. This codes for CSARDFTGNTGELFF.

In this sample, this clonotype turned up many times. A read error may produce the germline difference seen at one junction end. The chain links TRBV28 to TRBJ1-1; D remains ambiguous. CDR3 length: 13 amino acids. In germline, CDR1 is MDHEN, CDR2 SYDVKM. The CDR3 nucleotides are TGTGCCGGCAGCGGCCCCCAGAACACTGAAGCTTTCTTT. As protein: CAGSGPQNTEAFF.

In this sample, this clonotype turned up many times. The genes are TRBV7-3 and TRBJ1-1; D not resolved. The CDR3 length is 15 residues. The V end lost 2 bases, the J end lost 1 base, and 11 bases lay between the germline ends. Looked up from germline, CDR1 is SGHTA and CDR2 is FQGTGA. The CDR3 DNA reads TGTGCCAGCAGCTTATTAGGTGGGAAGAACACTGAAGCTTTCTTT. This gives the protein CASSLLGGKNTEAFF. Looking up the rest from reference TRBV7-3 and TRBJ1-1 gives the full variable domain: GAGVSQTPSNKVTEKGKYVELRCDPISGHTALYWYRQSLGQGPEFLIYFQGTGAADDSGLPNDRFFAVRPEGSVSTLKIQRTERGDSAVYLCASSLLGGKNTEAFFGQGTRLTVV.

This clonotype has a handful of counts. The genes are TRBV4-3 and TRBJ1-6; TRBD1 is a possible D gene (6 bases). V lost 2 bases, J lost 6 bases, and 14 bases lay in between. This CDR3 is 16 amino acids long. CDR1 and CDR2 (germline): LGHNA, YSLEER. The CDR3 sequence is CASSQSRGARNSPLHF. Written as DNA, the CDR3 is TGCGCCAGCAGCCAATCTCGGGGGGCGCGTAATTCACCCCTCCACTTT.

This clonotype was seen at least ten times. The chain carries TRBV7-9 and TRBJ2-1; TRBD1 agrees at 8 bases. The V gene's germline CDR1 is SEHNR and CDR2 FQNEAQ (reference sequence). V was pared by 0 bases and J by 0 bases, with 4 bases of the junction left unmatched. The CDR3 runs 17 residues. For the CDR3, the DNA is TGTGCCAGCAGCTTAGCGTGGACAGGGAGCTCCTACAATGAGCAGTTCTTC. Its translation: CASSLAWTGSSYNEQFF.

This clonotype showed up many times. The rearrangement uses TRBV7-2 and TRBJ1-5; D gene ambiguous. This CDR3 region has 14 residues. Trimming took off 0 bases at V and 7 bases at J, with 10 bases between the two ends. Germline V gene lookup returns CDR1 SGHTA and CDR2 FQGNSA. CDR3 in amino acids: CASSLAGSGQPQHF. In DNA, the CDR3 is TGTGCCAGCAGCTTAGCGGGGTCCGGGCAGCCCCAGCATTTT.

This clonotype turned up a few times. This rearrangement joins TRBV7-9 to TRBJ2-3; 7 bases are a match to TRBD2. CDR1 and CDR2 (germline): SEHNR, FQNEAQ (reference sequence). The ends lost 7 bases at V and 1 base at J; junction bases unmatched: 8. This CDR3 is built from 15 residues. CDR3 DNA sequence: TGTGCCAGCACCTCCCTGGGAGGGGGCACAGATACGCAGTATTTT. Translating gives CASTSLGGGTDTQYF.

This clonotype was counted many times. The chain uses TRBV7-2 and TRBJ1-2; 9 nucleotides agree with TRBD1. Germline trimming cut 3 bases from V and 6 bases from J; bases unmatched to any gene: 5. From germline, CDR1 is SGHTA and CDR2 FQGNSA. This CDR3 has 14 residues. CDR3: CASSFTRTGDGYTF. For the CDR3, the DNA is TGTGCCAGCAGCTTCACCCGGACAGGGGATGGCTACACCTTC.

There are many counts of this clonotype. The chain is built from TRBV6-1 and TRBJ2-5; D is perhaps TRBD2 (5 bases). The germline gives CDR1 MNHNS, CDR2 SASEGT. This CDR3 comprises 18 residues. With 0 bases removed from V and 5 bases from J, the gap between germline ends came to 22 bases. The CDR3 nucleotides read TGTGCCAGCAGTGAAGCGCTTGCGCCCTCCGCGGGTACCGAGACCCAGTACTTC. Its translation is CASSEALAPSAGTETQYF.

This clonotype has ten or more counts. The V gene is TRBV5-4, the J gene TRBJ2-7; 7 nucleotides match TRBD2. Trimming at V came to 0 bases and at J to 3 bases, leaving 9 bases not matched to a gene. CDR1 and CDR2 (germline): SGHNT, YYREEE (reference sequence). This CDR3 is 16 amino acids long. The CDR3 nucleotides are TGTGCCAGCAGCTTGGGGCTGGGGACTAAAATCTACGAGCAGTACTTC. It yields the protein CASSLGLGTKIYEQYF.

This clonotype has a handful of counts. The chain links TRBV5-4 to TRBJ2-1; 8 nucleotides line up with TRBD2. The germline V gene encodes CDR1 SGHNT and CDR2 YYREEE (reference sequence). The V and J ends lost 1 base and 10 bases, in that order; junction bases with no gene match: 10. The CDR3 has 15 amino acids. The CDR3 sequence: CASSLRRAGGWEQFF. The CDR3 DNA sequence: TGTGCCAGCAGCTTGCGTCGGGCGGGAGGATGGGAGCAGTTCTTC.

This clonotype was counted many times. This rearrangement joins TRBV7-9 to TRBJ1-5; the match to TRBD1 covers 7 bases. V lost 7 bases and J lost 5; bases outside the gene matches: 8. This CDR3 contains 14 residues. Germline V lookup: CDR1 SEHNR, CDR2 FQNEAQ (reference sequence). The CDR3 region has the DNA TGTGCCAGCACCAAAGACAGGGTTGATCAGCCCCAGCATTTT. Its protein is CASTKDRVDQPQHF.

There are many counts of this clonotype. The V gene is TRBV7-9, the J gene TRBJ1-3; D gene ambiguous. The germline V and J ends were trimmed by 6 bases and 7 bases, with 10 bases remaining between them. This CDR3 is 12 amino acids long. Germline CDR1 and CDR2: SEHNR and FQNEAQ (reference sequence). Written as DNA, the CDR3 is TGTGCCAGCAGGGGCACGGGGAACACCATATATTTT. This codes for CASRGTGNTIYF.

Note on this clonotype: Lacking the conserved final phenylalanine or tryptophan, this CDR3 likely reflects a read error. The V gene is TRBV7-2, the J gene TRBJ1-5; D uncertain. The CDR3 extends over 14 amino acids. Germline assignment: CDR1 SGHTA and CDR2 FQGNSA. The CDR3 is CASSLTGINQPQHC. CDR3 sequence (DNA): TGTGCCAGCAGCTTAACGGGGATAAATCAGCCACAGCATTGT.

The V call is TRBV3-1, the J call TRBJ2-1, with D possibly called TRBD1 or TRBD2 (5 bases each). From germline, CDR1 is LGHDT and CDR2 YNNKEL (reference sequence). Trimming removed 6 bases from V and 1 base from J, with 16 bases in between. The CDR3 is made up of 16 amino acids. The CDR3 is CASRLTGLPSYNEQFF. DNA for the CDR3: TGTGCCAGCAGACTAACAGGACTTCCATCCTACAATGAGCAGTTCTTC.

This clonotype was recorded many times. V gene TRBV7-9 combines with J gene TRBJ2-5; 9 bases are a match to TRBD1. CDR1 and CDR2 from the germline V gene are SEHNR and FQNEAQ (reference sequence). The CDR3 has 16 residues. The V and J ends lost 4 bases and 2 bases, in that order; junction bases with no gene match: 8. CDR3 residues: CASSSRDRVLQETQYF. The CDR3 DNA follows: TGTGCCAGCAGCTCCCGGGACAGGGTTCTTCAAGAGACCCAGTACTTC.

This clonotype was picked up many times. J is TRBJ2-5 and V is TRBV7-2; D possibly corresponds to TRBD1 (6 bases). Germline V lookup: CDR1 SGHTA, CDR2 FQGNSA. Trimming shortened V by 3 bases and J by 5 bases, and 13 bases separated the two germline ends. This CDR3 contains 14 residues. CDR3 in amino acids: CASSFWGLGETQYF. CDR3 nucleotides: TGTGCCAGCAGCTTTTGGGGGCTCGGGGAGACCCAGTACTTC. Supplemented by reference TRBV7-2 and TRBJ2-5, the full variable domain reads GAGVSQSPSNKVTEKGKDVELRCDPISGHTALYWYRQSLGQGLEFLIYFQGNSAPDKSGLPSDRFSAERTGGSVSTLTIQRTQQEDSAVYLCASSFWGLGETQYFGPGTRLLVL.

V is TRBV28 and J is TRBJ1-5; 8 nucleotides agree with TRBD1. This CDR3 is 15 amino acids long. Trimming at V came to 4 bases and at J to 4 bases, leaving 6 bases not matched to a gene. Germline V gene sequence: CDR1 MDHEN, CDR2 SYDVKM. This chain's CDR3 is CASSYDRGQNQPQHF. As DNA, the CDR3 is TGTGCCAGCAGTTACGACAGGGGACAAAATCAGCCCCAGCATTTT.

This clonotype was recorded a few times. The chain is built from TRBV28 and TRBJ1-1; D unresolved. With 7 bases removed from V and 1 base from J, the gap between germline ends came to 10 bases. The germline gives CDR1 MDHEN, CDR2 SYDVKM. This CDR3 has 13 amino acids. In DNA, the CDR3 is TGTGCCAGCACCTGGACCCCGAACACTGAAGCTTTCTTT. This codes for CASTWTPNTEAFF.

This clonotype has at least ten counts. CDR3 coding DNA: TGTGCCAGCAGCGAAGTCCCGGGACTAGCGGGGGGGGCTAGGAATGAGCAGTTCTTC. Translation gives CASSEVPGLAGGARNEQFF. The V and J genes are TRBV7-2 and TRBJ2-1; the match to TRBD2 covers 16 bases. The CDR3 length is 19 residues. V gave up 5 bases and J gave up 7 bases; unmatched junction bases: 14. The germline CDR1 and CDR2 sequences are SGHTA and FQGNSA.

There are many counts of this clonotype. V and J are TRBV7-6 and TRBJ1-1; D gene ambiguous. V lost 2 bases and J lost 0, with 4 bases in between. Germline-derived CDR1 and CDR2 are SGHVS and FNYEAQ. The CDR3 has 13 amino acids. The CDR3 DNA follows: TGTGCCAGCAGCTTACAGTTGAACACTGAAGCTTTCTTT. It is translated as CASSLQLNTEAFF.

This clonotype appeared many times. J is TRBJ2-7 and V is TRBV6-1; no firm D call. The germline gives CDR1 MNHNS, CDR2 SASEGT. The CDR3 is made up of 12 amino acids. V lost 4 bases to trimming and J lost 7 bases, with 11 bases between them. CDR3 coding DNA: TGTGCCAGCAGTGGACGGTCCTGGGAGCAGTACTTC. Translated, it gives CASSGRSWEQYF.

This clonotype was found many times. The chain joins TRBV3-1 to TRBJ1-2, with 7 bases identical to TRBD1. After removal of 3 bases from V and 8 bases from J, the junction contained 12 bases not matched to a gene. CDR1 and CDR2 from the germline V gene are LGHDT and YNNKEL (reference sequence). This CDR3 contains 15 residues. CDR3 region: CASSQDDTGVGGYTF. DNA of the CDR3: TGTGCCAGCAGCCAGGACGATACAGGGGTTGGAGGCTACACCTTC.